This TCR beta chain was recovered during a study of OX40 agonist ivuxolimab in advanced cancers. Notes on this clone: Its antigen remains unidentified.

Germline loops: CDR1 MNHEY, CDR2 SMNVEV (reference sequence). The CDR3 sequence is 17 residues long. J lost 4 bases, V lost 10 bases, and 16 bases had no gene match. General study points: Dosing at 0.1 to 3.0 mg/kg was accompanied by clonal expansion of CD4+ and CD8+ blood T cells by week 6.

This table comes from immunoSEQ multiplex PCR, and its TCRdb copy is limited to in-frame clones, with some not included. The sample has almost 50,000 clones, 75% to 90% seen once. The receptor was isolated from an adult with an advanced solid tumor such as melanoma, head and neck, liver or kidney cancer. The sequences come from CD4+ or CD8+ T cells sorted from blood, collected in a trial of the OX40 agonist ivuxolimab. The V and J genes are TRBV27 and TRBJ2-3; TRBD2 agrees at 11 bases. CDR3 bases: TGTGCCACATTAGCGGGGGGGCTGTTCCAGAGTGCAGATACGCAGTATTTT. Its translation is CATLAGGLFQSADTQYF.